This is a list of T cell receptor beta chains from one sample in a study of graft-versus-host responses after intestinal transplantation. Only in-frame clones appear in the TCRdb table, and some are missing; sequencing was by immunoSEQ multiplex PCR. The table has some 10,000 clones, 91% seen once. Sequences were derived from PBMCs, sampled 105 days after intestinal transplantation. The receptor source for this set is a human patient who received an intestinal transplant, so some T cells may come from the graft donor. Both conserved end residues are part of each CDR3. Fields, in order: J gene, V gene, clone size, D gene, CDR3 protein, CDR3 DNA. A D gene is named only where the DNA matches it firmly. The listing skips clone size in some rows; elsewhere it reads once, few, many or a size class.

j_gene: TRBJ1-1
v_gene: TRBV2
abundance: -
d_gene: -
CDR3aa: CASSAGTWNTEAFF
CDR3nt: TGTGCCAGCAGCGCCGGGACATGGAACACTGAAGCTTTCTTT

j_gene: TRBJ1-4
v_gene: TRBV5-4
abundance: -
d_gene: TRBD1
CDR3aa: CASSFRDRGEKLFF
CDR3nt: TGTGCCAGCAGCTTCAGGGACAGGGGTGAAAAACTGTTTTTT

j_gene: TRBJ1-1
v_gene: TRBV6-1
abundance: -
d_gene: TRBD1
CDR3aa: CASSAGQGSTEAFF
CDR3nt: TGTGCCAGCAGTGCGGGACAGGGGAGCACTGAAGCTTTCTTT

j_gene: TRBJ2-3
v_gene: TRBV7-9
abundance: -
d_gene: -
CDR3aa: CASSLGQGRHF
CDR3nt: TGTGCCAGCAGCTTAGGTCAGGGAAGACATTTT

j_gene: TRBJ2-1
v_gene: TRBV7-3
abundance: -
d_gene: TRBD2
CDR3aa: CASSSGLAGGNEQFF
CDR3nt: TGTGCCAGCAGCTCCGGACTAGCGGGAGGCAATGAGCAGTTCTTC

j_gene: TRBJ2-3
v_gene: TRBV5-1
abundance: -
d_gene: -
CDR3aa: CASMVSEGPDTQYF
CDR3nt: TGCGCCAGCATGGTAAGCGAAGGGCCAGATACGCAGTATTTT

j_gene: TRBJ2-2
v_gene: TRBV30
abundance: -
d_gene: TRBD2
CDR3aa: CAWSPGTSGVTGELFF
CDR3nt: TGTGCCTGGAGTCCCGGGACTAGCGGAGTTACCGGGGAGCTGTTTTTT

j_gene: TRBJ1-4
v_gene: TRBV27
abundance: few
d_gene: TRBD1
CDR3aa: CASSLYRGEGEKLFF
CDR3nt: TGTGCCAGCAGTCTATACAGGGGGGAGGGGGAAAAACTGTTTTTT

j_gene: TRBJ2-1
v_gene: TRBV11-2
abundance: -
d_gene: -
CDR3aa: CASSLEVAFYSYNEQFF
CDR3nt: TGTGCCAGCAGCTTAGAAGTGGCTTTTTACTCCTACAATGAGCAGTTCTTC

j_gene: TRBJ2-5
v_gene: TRBV18
abundance: -
d_gene: -
CDR3aa: CASSPPFNQETQYF
CDR3nt: TGTGCCAGCTCACCACCGTTCAACCAAGAGACCCAGTACTTC

j_gene: TRBJ1-2
v_gene: TRBV9
abundance: -
d_gene: -
CDR3aa: CASSVGLTYGYTF
CDR3nt: TGTGCCAGCAGCGTAGGACTAACCTATGGCTACACCTTC

j_gene: TRBJ1-1
v_gene: TRBV11-2
abundance: once
d_gene: -
CDR3aa: CASSLLDSTEAFF
CDR3nt: TGTGCCAGCAGCTTACTGGACAGTACTGAAGCTTTCTTT

j_gene: TRBJ1-3
v_gene: TRBV5-4
abundance: -
d_gene: -
CDR3aa: CASSLEDPGNTIYF
CDR3nt: TGTGCCAGCAGCCTGGAGGATCCTGGAAACACCATATATTTT

j_gene: TRBJ2-7
v_gene: TRBV2
abundance: -
d_gene: TRBD2
CDR3aa: CASTPRLAGDEQYF
CDR3nt: TGTGCCAGCACCCCCCGACTAGCGGGAGACGAGCAGTACTTC

j_gene: TRBJ2-7
v_gene: TRBV4-1
abundance: -
d_gene: TRBD1
CDR3aa: CASSQIDRGIGEQYF
CDR3nt: TGCGCCAGCAGCCAAATAGACAGGGGAATCGGAGAGCAGTACTTC

j_gene: TRBJ2-2
v_gene: TRBV27
abundance: -
d_gene: TRBD2
CDR3aa: CASSLNDLAGVTYTGELFF
CDR3nt: TGTGCCAGCAGTTTAAACGATCTAGCGGGAGTTACATACACCGGGGAGCTGTTTTTT

j_gene: TRBJ2-2
v_gene: TRBV6-4
abundance: large
d_gene: TRBD2
CDR3aa: CASSDSSGGATGELFF
CDR3nt: TGTGCCAGCAGTGACTCGAGCGGGGGGGCCACCGGGGAGCTGTTTTTT

j_gene: TRBJ2-1
v_gene: TRBV6-5
abundance: -
d_gene: -
CDR3aa: CASKSPPEARNEQFF
CDR3nt: TGTGCCAGCAAATCACCGCCCGAGGCCCGCAATGAGCAGTTCTTC

j_gene: TRBJ2-3
v_gene: TRBV10-3
abundance: -
d_gene: TRBD2
CDR3aa: CAISLAGGSTDTQYF
CDR3nt: TGTGCCATCAGTTTAGCGGGAGGGTCGACAGATACGCAGTATTTT

j_gene: TRBJ2-3
v_gene: TRBV6-1
abundance: -
d_gene: -
CDR3aa: CASKNRGGGTDTQYF
CDR3nt: TGTGCCAGCAAAAATCGAGGTGGTGGCACAGATACGCAGTATTTT

j_gene: TRBJ1-4
v_gene: TRBV6-4
abundance: -
d_gene: -
CDR3aa: CASSEDTTNEKLFF
CDR3nt: TGTGCCAGCAGTGAGGACACAACTAATGAAAAACTGTTTTTT

j_gene: TRBJ1-4
v_gene: TRBV14
abundance: once
d_gene: -
CDR3aa: CASSQDPSSKLFF
CDR3nt: TGTGCCAGCAGCCAAGACCCATCATCTAAACTGTTTTTT

j_gene: TRBJ1-4
v_gene: TRBV12-5
abundance: -
d_gene: -
CDR3aa: CASGSIQGDEKLFF
CDR3nt: TGTGCTAGTGGTTCAATACAGGGAGATGAAAAACTGTTTTTT

j_gene: TRBJ2-7
v_gene: TRBV19
abundance: -
d_gene: TRBD2
CDR3aa: CASSNGRRTSSHEQYF
CDR3nt: TGTGCCAGTAGTAATGGCCGTAGGACTAGCAGCCACGAGCAGTACTTC

j_gene: TRBJ2-2
v_gene: TRBV7-3
abundance: -
d_gene: TRBD1
CDR3aa: CASSPTGQRPGELFF
CDR3nt: TGTGCCAGCAGCCCCACGGGACAGAGACCCGGGGAGCTGTTTTTT

j_gene: TRBJ2-7
v_gene: TRBV13
abundance: -
d_gene: -
CDR3aa: CASSLLAGGEQYF
CDR3nt: TGTGCCAGCAGCTTACTTGCCGGTGGCGAGCAGTACTTC

j_gene: TRBJ2-1
v_gene: TRBV9
abundance: -
d_gene: -
CDR3aa: CASSPGDRSWSEQFF
CDR3nt: TGTGCCAGCAGCCCGGGGGACCGGTCATGGTCGGAGCAGTTCTTC

j_gene: TRBJ1-2
v_gene: TRBV5-1
abundance: -
d_gene: -
CDR3aa: CASSLGDSPSRNGYTF
CDR3nt: TGCGCCAGCAGCTTGGGTGACAGTCCCTCCCGGAATGGCTACACCTTC

j_gene: TRBJ2-1
v_gene: TRBV7-6
abundance: -
d_gene: -
CDR3aa: CASSLVGTDGRSSYNEQFF
CDR3nt: TGTGCCAGCAGCTTAGTAGGGACGGACGGTCGGAGCTCCTACAATGAGCAGTTCTTC

j_gene: TRBJ1-1
v_gene: TRBV30
abundance: -
d_gene: -
CDR3aa: CAWRHDSGNTEAFF
CDR3nt: TGTGCCTGGAGACACGACAGCGGGAACACTGAAGCTTTCTTT

j_gene: TRBJ2-2
v_gene: TRBV19
abundance: -
d_gene: TRBD1
CDR3aa: CASSVDRVIPGELFF
CDR3nt: TGTGCCAGTAGTGTGGACAGGGTGATCCCCGGGGAGCTGTTTTTT

j_gene: TRBJ2-7
v_gene: TRBV13
abundance: -
d_gene: -
CDR3aa: CASSPSRAEQYF
CDR3nt: TGTGCCAGCAGCCCTTCTCGGGCCGAGCAGTACTTC

j_gene: TRBJ2-4
v_gene: TRBV29-1
abundance: -
d_gene: -
CDR3aa: CSASEEGGNIQYF
CDR3nt: TGCAGCGCTTCGGAGGAGGGCGGCAACATTCAGTACTTC

j_gene: TRBJ1-2
v_gene: TRBV7-3
abundance: -
d_gene: -
CDR3aa: CASSLLPGDYGYTF
CDR3nt: TGTGCCAGCAGCTTACTCCCAGGGGACTATGGCTACACCTTC

j_gene: TRBJ2-3
v_gene: TRBV4-2
abundance: -
d_gene: TRBD2
CDR3aa: CASSQDVGREPTDTQYF
CDR3nt: TGTGCCAGCAGCCAAGATGTTGGGAGGGAACCCACAGATACGCAGTATTTT

j_gene: TRBJ2-2
v_gene: TRBV11-1
abundance: -
d_gene: TRBD1
CDR3aa: CASTSRDRGNTGELFF
CDR3nt: TGTGCCAGCACCTCCCGGGACAGGGGTAACACCGGGGAGCTGTTTTTT

j_gene: TRBJ1-3
v_gene: TRBV6-5
abundance: few
d_gene: TRBD1
CDR3aa: CASSRTGSSGNTIYF
CDR3nt: TGTGCCAGCAGTCGGACAGGGAGCTCTGGAAACACCATATATTTT

j_gene: TRBJ2-3
v_gene: TRBV7-3
abundance: -
d_gene: TRBD2
CDR3aa: CASSPGLAGVGDTQYF
CDR3nt: TGTGCCAGCAGCCCGGGACTAGCGGGGGTTGGAGATACGCAGTATTTT

j_gene: TRBJ2-3
v_gene: TRBV29-1
abundance: -
d_gene: -
CDR3aa: CSARRSMDSSVDTQYF
CDR3nt: TGCAGCGCCCGCCGTTCCATGGACAGTTCGGTTGATACGCAGTATTTT

j_gene: TRBJ1-1
v_gene: TRBV19
abundance: -
d_gene: -
CDR3aa: CASSISPGHFNTEAFF
CDR3nt: TGTGCCAGTAGTATAAGCCCCGGACATTTCAACACTGAAGCTTTCTTT

j_gene: TRBJ2-7
v_gene: TRBV6-1
abundance: -
d_gene: -
CDR3aa: CATYGEVNKFYEQYF
CDR3nt: TGTGCCACCTACGGCGAGGTGAACAAGTTCTACGAGCAGTACTTC

j_gene: TRBJ2-1
v_gene: TRBV5-3
abundance: -
d_gene: -
CDR3aa: CARSLEGCEQFF
CDR3nt: TGTGCCAGAAGCTTGGAAGGTTGTGAGCAGTTCTTC

j_gene: TRBJ1-4
v_gene: TRBV2
abundance: -
d_gene: -
CDR3aa: CASSEWVTDATNEKLFF
CDR3nt: TGTGCCAGCAGTGAATGGGTGACGGACGCAACTAATGAAAAACTGTTTTTT

j_gene: TRBJ2-5
v_gene: TRBV12-2
abundance: -
d_gene: -
CDR3aa: CASRLRSQETQYF
CDR3nt: TGTGCAAGTCGCTTACGGTCCCAAGAGACCCAGTACTTC

j_gene: TRBJ1-2
v_gene: TRBV7-9
abundance: -
d_gene: -
CDR3aa: CASRRTENGYTF
CDR3nt: TGTGCCAGCAGACGGACTGAGAATGGCTACACCTTC

j_gene: TRBJ2-2
v_gene: TRBV7-2
abundance: once
d_gene: TRBD2
CDR3aa: CASRGWREWDGELFF
CDR3nt: TGTGCCAGCAGGGGCTGGCGGGAGTGGGACGGGGAGCTGTTTTTT

j_gene: TRBJ1-5
v_gene: TRBV6-4
abundance: -
d_gene: -
CDR3aa: CASSTHSNQPQHF
CDR3nt: TGTGCCAGCAGTACTCATAGCAATCAGCCCCAGCATTTT

j_gene: TRBJ2-3
v_gene: TRBV15
abundance: -
d_gene: TRBD1
CDR3aa: CATSSEPGQGTDTQYF
CDR3nt: TGTGCCACCAGCAGTGAACCGGGACAGGGCACAGATACGCAGTATTTT

j_gene: TRBJ1-5
v_gene: TRBV28
abundance: -
d_gene: -
CDR3aa: CASNPPDGAGRGQPQHF
CDR3nt: TGTGCCAGCAACCCCCCGGACGGGGCTGGGCGTGGGCAGCCCCAGCATTTT

j_gene: TRBJ2-5
v_gene: TRBV7-2
abundance: -
d_gene: TRBD2
CDR3aa: CASSLFASGGPSETQYF
CDR3nt: TGTGCCAGCAGCTTATTTGCTAGCGGGGGCCCTAGTGAGACCCAGTACTTC

j_gene: TRBJ1-4
v_gene: TRBV5-4
abundance: -
d_gene: TRBD1
CDR3aa: CASSPAGTGQEKLFF
CDR3nt: TGTGCCAGCAGCCCCGCCGGGACAGGGCAGGAAAAACTGTTTTTT

j_gene: TRBJ1-2
v_gene: TRBV25-1
abundance: once
d_gene: -
CDR3aa: CASSGRSKLGKTYGYTF
CDR3nt: TGTGCCAGCAGTGGACGTTCAAAACTGGGAAAGACCTATGGCTACACCTTC

j_gene: TRBJ2-7
v_gene: TRBV28
abundance: -
d_gene: -
CDR3aa: CASSPSSLYEQYF
CDR3nt: TGTGCCAGCAGCCCGAGTTCCCTCTACGAGCAGTACTTC

j_gene: TRBJ1-2
v_gene: TRBV4-1
abundance: -
d_gene: -
CDR3aa: CASSPEVDSSYNYGYTF
CDR3nt: TGCGCCAGCAGCCCGGAAGTGGACAGTTCCTATAACTATGGCTACACCTTC

j_gene: TRBJ1-1
v_gene: TRBV20-1
abundance: few
d_gene: -
CDR3aa: CSAPWGRGAFF
CDR3nt: TGCAGTGCCCCTTGGGGCAGGGGAGCTTTCTTT

j_gene: TRBJ1-4
v_gene: TRBV6-1
abundance: -
d_gene: -
CDR3aa: CASSEALLSARRLTNEKLFF
CDR3nt: TGTGCCAGCAGTGAAGCGCTTCTGTCAGCTCGGCGGTTAACTAATGAAAAACTGTTTTTT

j_gene: TRBJ1-2
v_gene: TRBV2
abundance: -
d_gene: TRBD1
CDR3aa: CASRWTGGDGYTF
CDR3nt: TGTGCCAGCAGGTGGACAGGGGGCGATGGCTACACCTTC

j_gene: TRBJ1-1
v_gene: TRBV6-5
abundance: -
d_gene: -
CDR3aa: CASSYGMNTEAFF
CDR3nt: TGTGCCAGCAGTTACGGCATGAACACTGAAGCTTTCTTT

j_gene: TRBJ1-3
v_gene: TRBV10-1
abundance: -
d_gene: -
CDR3aa: CASSESALMGGNTIYF
CDR3nt: TGCGCCAGCAGTGAGTCGGCCCTTATGGGAGGAAACACCATATATTTT

j_gene: TRBJ2-2
v_gene: TRBV6-1
abundance: -
d_gene: TRBD1
CDR3aa: CASRTGGAGELFF
CDR3nt: TGTGCCAGCAGGACAGGGGGCGCCGGGGAGCTGTTTTTT